This T cell receptor beta chain is from a study of T cells in Graves' hyperthyroidism and ophthalmopathy. Amplified TCR beta CDR3 regions derived from RNA transcripts. TCR CDR3 underwent first-round RT-PCR with the HTBI primer set. MiXCR was run by TCRdb on the multiplex PCR reads, yielding one entry per CDR3 protein. The sample shows more than 350,000 distinct CDR3 sequences, 13% to 15% of them seen only once. Germline V gives CDR1 KGHSH, CDR2 LQKENI. This CDR3 is 14 amino acids long. Trimming left V 2 bases short and J 2 bases short, with 9 bases between. This clonotype was seen repeatedly, ten times or more.

The source material was blood. This receptor was obtained from a woman aged 55-69 years with Graves' ophthalmopathy. The chain recombines TRBV18 with TRBJ1-1; no reliable D call. Here the CDR3 reads CASSPAGFNTEAFF. The CDR3 region has the DNA TGTGCCAGCTCACCAGCCGGGTTCAACACTGAAGCTTTCTTT.